The present TCR beta chain was sequenced within a study of PD-1 blockade in classical Hodgkin lymphoma. Specified time point: cycle 4 day 1 (C4D1), after more than five weeks of nivolumab. Patients all relapsed after autologous stem cell transplantation, and there was variation in brentuximab vedotin exposure. Findings and limits, study-wide: Nivolumab starters within 1 year of ASCT were excluded. It was CD4+ TCR diversity, not CD8+, that rose significantly by C4D1. Newly diagnosed patients were reported to exhibit reduced baseline TCR diversity relative to healthy donors.

Germline V lookup: CDR1 LGHNA, CDR2 YSLEER. This CDR3 comprises 15 residues. The J segment lost 3 bases and the V segment lost 1 base, leaving 3 bases of the junction unmatched. Using immunoSEQ multiplex PCR, the repertoire was profiled, and TCRdb retains in-frame clones only, with some absent. The sample includes over 20,000 clones, approximately 67% of them seen just once. Turning to this clone: The antigen is not known.

The TCR originated in a human donor with classical Hodgkin lymphoma. Source: peripheral blood mononuclear cells (PBMCs), taken before the fourth cycle of nivolumab. The rearrangement links TRBV4-3 to TRBJ2-3, with 8 bases lining up with TRBD2. The CDR3 loop reads CASSQAGGPTDTQYF. DNA for the CDR3: TGCGCCAGCAGCCAAGCGGGGGGGCCAACAGATACGCAGTATTTT.